A single sample gave rise to the 15 T cell receptor beta chains below, sequenced in a study of OX40 agonist ivuxolimab in advanced cancers. Here immunoSEQ multiplex PCR was the method, and the copy in TCRdb shows in-frame clones only, minus some. Of 45,000 to 60,000 clones in the sample, roughly nine tenths were seen once. This specimen was CD4+ or CD8+ T cells sorted from blood, taken in a trial of the OX40 agonist ivuxolimab. These receptors originate from an adult with an advanced solid tumor such as melanoma, head and neck, liver or kidney cancer.

CDR3 protein: CASSVTGRSGTDTQYF. CDR3 sequence (DNA): TGTGCCAGTAGTGTGACAGGTCGATCTGGCACAGATACGCAGTATTTT. The rearrangement links TRBV19 to TRBJ2-3; a possible D gene is TRBD1 (6 bases). The V end was cut by 5 bases, the J end by 1 base, with 16 bases between. This CDR3 comprises 16 residues. In germline, CDR1 is LNHDA, CDR2 SQIVND (reference sequence).

V is TRBV19 and J is TRBJ2-3, with D possibly being TRBD2 (6 bases). The V gene lost 1 base and the J gene lost 5 bases, with 13 bases spanning the gap. Germline CDR1 is LNHDA and CDR2 is SQIVND (reference sequence). The CDR3 extends over 15 amino acids. The CDR3 reads CASSIGVAGIDTQYF. Written as DNA, the CDR3 is TGTGCCAGTAGTATAGGTGTTGCGGGGATAGATACGCAGTATTTT.

The rearrangement uses TRBV5-1 and TRBJ2-1, with 9 bases aligning to TRBD2. CDR1 SGHRS and CDR2 YFSETQ come from the germline V gene. The CDR3 has 16 amino acids. V lost 4 bases and J lost 0; bases outside the gene matches: 5. In DNA form, the CDR3 reads TGCGCCAGCAGCCCTCCGGGACTAGCCTCCTACAATGAGCAGTTCTTC. Residues: CASSPPGLASYNEQFF.

Remarks on this clone: At one of its ends the junction is not consistent with the germline gene, which may arise from a read error. CDR3 in amino acids: CASSPDRDKEQFF. The CDR3 DNA reads TGTGCCAGCAGCCCCGACAGGGACAAAGAGCAGTTCTTC. The chain combines TRBV7-8 with TRBJ2-1; TRBD1 matches at 7 bases. This CDR3 is 13 amino acids long. Germline V gene lookup returns CDR1 SGHVS and CDR2 FQNEAQ.

This chain connects TRBV7-2 to TRBJ2-3; D might be TRBD1 (5 bases). Germline-derived CDR1 and CDR2 are SGHTA and FQGNSA. Trimming removed 5 bases from V and 3 bases from J, with 12 bases in between. The CDR3 sequence is 14 residues long. This chain's CDR3 is CASSPWKGTDTQYF. In DNA, the CDR3 is TGTGCCAGCAGCCCCTGGAAGGGGACAGATACGCAGTATTTT.

The chain uses TRBV5-1 and TRBJ1-5; weak D call: TRBD1 (5 bases). The CDR3 is made up of 15 amino acids. Trimming removed 5 bases from V and 6 bases from J, with 18 bases in between. Germline values: CDR1 SGHRS, CDR2 YFSETQ. CDR3 in DNA: TGCGCCAGCAGGATCTCGGGGGAACCTGGTCAGCCCCAGCATTTT. Translation gives CASRISGEPGQPQHF.

The CDR3 is CASSVRGSGEQYF. DNA of the CDR3: TGTGCCAGCAGCGTCAGGGGAAGCGGCGAGCAGTACTTC. The rearrangement uses TRBV5-4 and TRBJ2-7, with D possibly being TRBD1 (6 bases). The ends were cut back, 4 bases at V and 6 bases at J, with 14 bases in the middle. The germline gives CDR1 SGHNT, CDR2 YYREEE (reference sequence). The length of the CDR3 is 13 residues.

The rearrangement joins TRBV29-1 to TRBJ2-7; the D is unclear. CDR1 and CDR2 from the germline V gene are SQVTM and ANQGSEA. CDR3 size: 9 residues. Trimming removed 7 bases at V and 5 bases at J, with 6 bases between. CDR3 nucleotides: TGCAGCGCACGGCACGAGCAGTACTTC. Its protein is CSARHEQYF.

J is TRBJ1-4 and V is TRBV4-3; TRBD1 might be the D (5 bases). The CDR3 runs 15 residues. V shed 4 bases and J shed 5 bases, with 14 bases lying between them. Germline CDR1 LGHNA, CDR2 YSLEER. The CDR3 bases are TGCGCCAGCAGCCCGAGGGGTCACGAGAATGAAAAACTGTTTTTT. This encodes CASSPRGHENEKLFF.

This chain connects TRBV5-6 to TRBJ2-7; D is uncertain. V was shortened by 0 bases and J by 5 bases, with 6 bases between the two germline ends. CDR3 size: 12 residues. Looked up from germline, CDR1 is SGHDT and CDR2 is YYEEEE. The CDR3 bases are TGTGCCAGCAGCTTGGACAGTGACGAGCAGTACTTC. Translated, it gives CASSLDSDEQYF.

This clone was detected once. The chain has TRBV6-6 and TRBJ2-1; D ambiguous. V was cut by 6 bases and J by 8 bases, with 14 bases left in between. In germline, CDR1 is MNHNY, CDR2 SVGAGI (reference sequence). The CDR3 has 13 residues. This CDR3 reads CASSRSSEDEQFF. CDR3 DNA: TGTGCCAGCAGCCGATCGTCAGAAGATGAGCAGTTCTTC.

The chain uses TRBV5-4 and TRBJ2-2; 12 bases are shared with TRBD2. The V gene's germline CDR1 is SGHNT and CDR2 YYREEE (reference sequence). The CDR3 is made up of 15 amino acids. V was pared by 4 bases and J by 5 bases, with 3 bases of the junction left unmatched. The CDR3 DNA is TGTGCCAGCAGCCCCGGGACTAGCGGGACCGGGGAGCTGTTTTTT. It codes for CASSPGTSGTGELFF.

The chain uses TRBV7-6 and TRBJ2-1; a weak D match, TRBD1 (6 bases). The CDR3 consists of 14 residues. Germline CDR1 reads SGHVS; CDR2 reads FNYEAQ. The V and J ends lost 5 bases and 2 bases respectively, with 10 bases between them. DNA for the CDR3: TGTGCCAGCAGCGAACGGACAGCCTACAATGAGCAGTTCTTC. This translates into CASSERTAYNEQFF.

The V call is TRBV10-3, the J call TRBJ1-5, with unresolved D. CDR3 length: 12 amino acids. The V end lost 2 bases, the J end lost 11 bases, and 10 bases lay between the germline ends. Germline V gene sequence: CDR1 ENHRY, CDR2 SYGVKD. CDR3 residues: CAISEGYTAQHF. The CDR3 region has the DNA TGTGCCATCAGTGAGGGGTATACGGCCCAGCATTTT.

This sequence joins TRBV7-3 and TRBJ2-2, with a possible D match to TRBD2 (6 bases). The CDR3 extends over 17 amino acids. Trimming pared 2 bases from V and 2 bases from J, leaving 15 bases between. Germline V gene data show CDR1 as SGHTA and CDR2 as FQGTGA. Written as DNA, the CDR3 is TGTGCCAGCAGCTTATCCCTGGTTAGCGGTAACACCGGGGAGCTGTTTTTT. Protein: CASSLSLVSGNTGELFF.